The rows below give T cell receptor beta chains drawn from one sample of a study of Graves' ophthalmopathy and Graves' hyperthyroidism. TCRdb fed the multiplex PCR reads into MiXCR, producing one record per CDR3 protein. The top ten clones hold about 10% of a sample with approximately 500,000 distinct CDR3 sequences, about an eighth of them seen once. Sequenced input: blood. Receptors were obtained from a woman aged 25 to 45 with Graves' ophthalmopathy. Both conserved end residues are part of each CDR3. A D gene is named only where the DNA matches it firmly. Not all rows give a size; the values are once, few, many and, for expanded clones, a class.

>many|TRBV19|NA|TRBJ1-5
TGTGCCAGTAGATTCAGGGTTCGCAATCAGCCCCAGCATTTT
CASRFRVRNQPQHF
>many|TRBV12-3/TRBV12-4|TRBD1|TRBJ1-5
TGTGCCAGCACCTGGGACAGGAATAGCAATCAGCCCCAGCATTTT
CASTWDRNSNQPQHF
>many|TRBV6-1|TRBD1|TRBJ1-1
TGTGCCAGCAGGCGGACAGGGGACTACACTGAAGCTTTCTTT
CASRRTGDYTEAFF
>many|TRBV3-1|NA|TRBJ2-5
TGTGCCAGCAGCCAGGGCTGGGGTGAGACCGTCAAAGAGACCCAGTACTTC
CASSQGWGETVKETQYF
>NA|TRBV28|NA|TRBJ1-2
TGTGCCAGCAAAGTCACAGGTTCGGTCGACTATGGCTACACCTTC
CASKVTGSVDYGYTF
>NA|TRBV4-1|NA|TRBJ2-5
TGCGCCAGCAGCCCCCTTGTATTGGGGGGGGCGGAGACCCAGTACTTC
CASSPLVLGGAETQYF
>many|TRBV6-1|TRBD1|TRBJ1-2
TGTGCCAGCAGCGACAGGGCGGCTGGCTACACCTTC
CASSDRAAGYTF
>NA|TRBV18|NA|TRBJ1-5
TGTGCCAGCTCACCGAGGCAGGATCAGCCCCAGCATTTT
CASSPRQDQPQHF
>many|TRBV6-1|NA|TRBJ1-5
TGTGCCAGCAGCCAGGCGGTGGATAGCAATCAGCCCCAGCATTTT
CASSQAVDSNQPQHF
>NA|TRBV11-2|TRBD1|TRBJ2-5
TGTGCCAGCAGCGACAGGGTCGAGGTGGAGACCCAGTACTTC
CASSDRVEVETQYF